The 12 T cell receptor beta chains given below trace back to one sample, sequenced in a study of T cell responses to AZD1222 COVID-19 vaccine (dated by TCRdb to about 2021). Library construction relied on the immunoSEQ multiplex PCR assay. TCRdb limited this immuneACCESS table to in-frame rearrangements with V and J called. A share of clones is missing; checked studies link under half to unresolved V genes, and the rest is unexplained. The sample records roughly 77,000 clones, roughly 88% of which are singletons. In total, the top ten clones hold about 5% of the sample. The intended sense of this specimen's time point label: baseline before first vaccination. According to the study, the label for this sample's treatment or condition signals: meningococcal conjugate vaccine given as trial control. This specimen was peripheral blood, taken on day 0 of MenACWY control vaccination. These receptors originate from an adult in good health.

The chain is built from TRBV9 and TRBJ1-6; a possible D gene is TRBD1 (6 bases). The CDR3 consists of 12 residues. With 4 bases removed from V and 11 bases from J, the gap between germline ends came to 10 bases. Germline lookup yields CDR1 SGDLS and CDR2 YYNGEE. For the CDR3, the DNA is TGTGCCAGCAGCCTGGACAGCCCACCCCTCCACTTT. Its protein product is CASSLDSPPLHF.

V usage is TRBV4-1 and J usage is TRBJ2-7, with 8 bases that match TRBD1. Germline CDR1 reads MGHRA; CDR2 reads YSYEKL. CDR3 length equals 15 residues. Trimming at V came to 1 base and at J to 3 bases, leaving 5 bases not matched to a gene. In nucleotides, the CDR3 is TGCGCCAGCAGCCAAGCACCCGGACAGGGCTACGAGCAGTACTTC. Protein: CASSQAPGQGYEQYF.

V usage is TRBV6-5 and J usage is TRBJ1-2, with D uncertain. The germline V gene has CDR1 MNHEY and CDR2 SVGAGI. The CDR3 contains 12 residues. With 7 bases removed from V and 4 bases from J, the gap between germline ends came to 10 bases. The CDR3 DNA reads TGTGCCAGCATGCGGGAGATCTATGGCTACACCTTC. Protein: CASMREIYGYTF.

This chain uses TRBV18 with TRBJ2-5; maybe TRBD1 (6 bases). Trimming removed 3 bases from V and 4 bases from J, with 12 bases in between. The CDR3 sequence is 14 residues long. Looked up from germline, CDR1 is KGHSH and CDR2 is LQKENI. CDR3 amino acids: CASSPASRGETQYF. Written as DNA, the CDR3 is TGTGCCAGCTCACCCGCAAGCAGGGGAGAGACCCAGTACTTC.

This clone was detected only once. The J gene is TRBJ1-6, the V gene TRBV7-2; no reliable D call. This CDR3 comprises 15 residues. Trimming took off 1 base at V and 7 bases at J, with 11 bases between the two ends. The germline gives CDR1 SGHTA, CDR2 FQGNSA. The CDR3 here is CASSLGPVTNSPLHF. In DNA, the CDR3 is TGTGCCAGCAGCTTAGGGCCCGTCACCAATTCACCCCTCCACTTT.

The gene calls are TRBV7-2 and TRBJ1-2, with TRBD1 as a possible D gene (6 bases). Germline CDR1 is SGHTA and CDR2 is FQGNSA. The CDR3 runs to 16 residues. V lost 5 bases and J 1 base, leaving 17 bases between the germline ends. In nucleotides, the CDR3 is TGTGCCAGCAGCCTGATAGCGGGACAACTTAACTATGGCTACACCTTC. Its protein product is CASSLIAGQLNYGYTF.

The chain has TRBV7-3 and TRBJ2-5, with D uncertain. The V gene lost 2 bases and the J gene lost 1 base, with 11 bases spanning the gap. The V gene's germline CDR1 is SGHTA and CDR2 FQGTGA. The CDR3 runs to 15 residues. CDR3 sequence: CASSLDASFQETQYF. In DNA form, the CDR3 reads TGTGCCAGCAGCTTAGACGCCTCCTTCCAAGAGACCCAGTACTTC.

The rearrangement links TRBV7-5 to TRBJ1-5; the table gives TRBD1 as D, unverified against the DNA. TRBV7-5 is tagged as a pseudogene. The CDR3 has 15 amino acids. The CDR3 bases are TGTGCCAGAAACCCAACAGGGGGCGCCCATCAGCCCCAGCATTTT. Amino acid sequence: CARNPTGGAHQPQHF.

The rearrangement links TRBV19 to TRBJ1-5; 10 bases align to TRBD1. V shed 5 bases and J 9 bases; nucleotides not matched to a gene: 7. The CDR3 sequence is 14 residues long. Germline V gives CDR1 LNHDA, CDR2 SQIVND (reference sequence). CDR3 in amino acids: CASSADRGPMPQHF. The CDR3 region has the DNA TGTGCCAGTAGTGCTGACAGGGGGCCTATGCCCCAGCATTTT.

The genes are TRBV28 and TRBJ2-2; D not resolved. The CDR3 contains 12 residues. The V end lost 8 bases, the J end lost 3 bases, and 7 bases lay between the germline ends. Germline CDR1 MDHEN, CDR2 SYDVKM. The DNA of the CDR3 is TGTGCCAGCCGATTGTACACCGGGGAGCTGTTTTTT. Protein: CASRLYTGELFF.

This clone came up a few times. This chain links TRBV4-3 with TRBJ2-1; TRBD1 matches at 9 bases. The germline V gene has CDR1 LGHNA and CDR2 YSLEER. This CDR3 is built from 16 residues. With 0 bases clipped from V and 3 bases from J, the junction kept 3 bases outside the gene matches. The CDR3 nucleotides read TGCGCCAGCAGCCAAGATCGGGACAGGGTCTACAATGAGCAGTTCTTC. This translates into CASSQDRDRVYNEQFF.

The rearrangement joins TRBV19 to TRBJ1-4, with a weak D call TRBD1 (6 bases). Deletions cut 4 bases from V and 5 bases from J, with 11 bases between. Germline V gene lookup returns CDR1 LNHDA and CDR2 SQIVND (reference sequence). CDR3 size: 14 residues. Here the CDR3 DNA reads TGTGCCAGTAGTACGCAGGGGCGGAATGAAAAACTGTTTTTT. Translating gives CASSTQGRNEKLFF.